This TCR beta chain appears in the sequencing data of a study of a mutant IDH1 vaccine in newly diagnosed glioma. Study as a whole: In weeks 1, 3, 5, 7, 11, 15, 19 and 23, patients were immunized, eight times in all. Radiotherapy alone preceded vaccination by 4-6 weeks; alternatively, vaccination started with temozolomide cycles. Earlier therapy was either radiotherapy, temozolomide, or both, and most got both. Treated patients, averaging around 40 years, were 62.5% male and approximately 38% female.

Using immunoSEQ multiplex PCR, the repertoire was profiled, and TCRdb retains in-frame clones only, with some absent. There are approximately 25,000 clones in the sample; about 77% occur only once, and roughly a tenth lies in the top ten. The germline V gene has CDR1 SNHLY and CDR2 FYNNEI. V shed 3 bases and J shed 5 bases, with 11 bases lying between them. The CDR3 has 14 amino acids. Noted time point: week 5, during vaccination. Vaccine doses each comprised 300 ug of mutant IDH1 20-mer peptide, with topical imiquimod. Notes on this clone: Its antigen is unidentified.

This chain uses TRBV2 with TRBJ1-5, with TRBD1 as a possible D gene (5 bases). Sequencing was performed on PBMCs, taken from a glioma patient whose treatment included an IDH1 peptide vaccine. This TCR was recovered from a man aged 35 to 55 with glioma. CDR3 in DNA: TGTGCCAGCAGTGACCGGGGGAGCTATCAGCCCCAGCATTTT. As protein: CASSDRGSYQPQHF.